A single sample is the source of the 6 T cell receptor beta chains below, sequenced in a study of T cells after yellow fever vaccination (dated by TCRdb to about 2019). In light of the paper, this sample's treatment or condition label describes: live attenuated yellow fever vaccine strain. Library method: 5' RACE. The run used an Illumina NovaSeq 6000. TCRdb trimmed public reads at Q25 via fastp, called clones via MiXCR and kept in-frame beta chains. Each CDR3 protein gets just one entry, which takes the most common genes and DNA from the rows behind it. The sample data list hundreds of thousands of distinct CDR3 sequences, and 15% to 20% of these were observed just once. The ten largest clones add up to 15% to 20% of the sample. Sequenced material: PBMCs, taken before the yellow fever booster vaccination. The source of these receptors is a man younger than 30 who received the YFV17D yellow fever vaccine.

The chain has TRBV6-6 and TRBJ1-5; possibly TRBD1 for D (6 bases). The CDR3 is 15 residues long. The germline V and J ends were trimmed by 9 bases and 0 bases, with 15 bases remaining between them. CDR1 MNHNY and CDR2 SVGAGI come from the germline V gene (reference sequence). This CDR3 reads CASNIDRYSNQPQHF. The CDR3 DNA reads as TGTGCCAGTAATATCGACAGGTATAGCAATCAGCCCCAGCATTTT.

This clonotype was found a few times. The chain recombines TRBV4-1 with TRBJ1-5; perhaps TRBD1 as D (6 bases). CDR1 and CDR2 (germline): MGHRA, YSYEKL. CDR3 length equals 14 residues. Trimming shortened V by 0 bases and J by 6 bases, and 9 bases separated the two germline ends. CDR3 loop: CASSQERGSQPQHF. For the CDR3, the DNA is TGCGCCAGCAGCCAAGAGAGGGGGAGTCAGCCCCAGCATTTT.

This clonotype was observed a handful of times. This rearrangement joins TRBV19 to TRBJ2-5, with D possibly TRBD2 on 7 matching bases. Germline CDR1 is LNHDA and CDR2 is SQIVND (reference sequence). The V end was cut by 5 bases, the J end by 5 bases, with 15 bases between. The CDR3 has 14 residues. The CDR3: CASSGRGGKETQYF. CDR3 DNA sequence: TGTGCCAGTAGTGGGAGGGGGGGGAAGGAGACCCAGTACTTC. The complete variable domain, with remaining parts taken from reference TRBV19 and TRBJ2-5, reads DGGITQSPKYLFRKEGQNVTLSCEQNLNHDAMYWYRQDPGQGLRLIYYSQIVNDFQKGDIAEGYSVSREKKESFPLTVTSAQKNPTAFYLCASSGRGGKETQYFGPGTRLLVL.

About this clonotype: Its ends do not fully match the called genes, so a read error is possible. The chain has TRBV11-2 and TRBJ1-2; D perhaps matches TRBD1 (6 bases). The CDR3 is made up of 16 amino acids. CDR1 and CDR2 (germline): SGHAT, FQNNGV. CDR3 in amino acids: CASSLVAVGDIDGNTF. In DNA, the CDR3 is TGTGCCAGCAGCTTAGTGGCAGTAGGGGACATCGATGGCAACACCTTC.

The J gene is TRBJ2-2, the V gene TRBV5-5, with 8 bases aligning to TRBD1. CDR3 size: 17 residues. V dropped 2 bases and J dropped 3; count of bases not matched to a gene: 9. Per the germline V gene, CDR1 is SGHKS and CDR2 is YYEKEE (reference sequence). DNA of the CDR3: TGTGCCAGCAGCTTTGGTCCGGACAGGGCGTACACCGGGGAGCTGTTTTTT. It yields the protein CASSFGPDRAYTGELFF.

The gene calls are TRBV27 and TRBJ2-5; D not resolved. V was cut by 5 bases and J by 2 bases, with 9 bases left in between. The CDR3 loop spans 13 amino acids. Per germline, CDR1 MNHEY and CDR2 SMNVEV (reference sequence). The CDR3 protein is CASSAYGQETQYF. DNA for the CDR3: TGTGCCAGCAGTGCTTATGGTCAAGAGACCCAGTACTTC.